This T cell receptor beta chain was captured by sequencing in a study of blood T cell repertoires in COVID-19. Germline CDR1 reads MNHNY; CDR2 reads SVGAGI (reference sequence). V was clipped by 6 bases and J by 5 bases, with 11 bases between them. The CDR3 has 14 amino acids. Original processing notes: Quantification of nucleated cells was approximated via reference gene primer amplification. This table comes from immunoSEQ multiplex PCR, and its TCRdb copy is limited to in-frame clones, with some not included. That table furnishes V, J and clone size, whereas the DNA furnished D and trimming. The table includes 180,000 or so clones, over 75% detected once.

The sequenced sample was peripheral blood. The TCR originated in a woman over 75 with active or convalescent COVID-19. The chain is built from TRBV6-6 and TRBJ1-6; D may be TRBD1 (6 bases). The CDR3 DNA is TGTGCCAGCAGCGAACAGGGAGATAATTCACCCCTCCACTTT. Translated, it gives CASSEQGDNSPLHF.